This T cell receptor (beta chain) was retrieved from a study of T cell changes during pregnancy in multiple sclerosis. This CDR3 spans 14 amino acids. V lost 5 bases, J lost 1 base, and 4 bases stayed unmatched. The V gene's germline CDR1 is ENHRY and CDR2 SYGVKD. Clones were sequenced by immunoSEQ multiplex PCR, and TCRdb holds only the in-frame ones, with some missing. The table lists 35,000 or so clones, just over 90% of them singletons. The chain uses TRBV10-3 and TRBJ1-1; TRBD1 aligns across 7 bases. The source material was CD4+ T cells from peripheral blood mononuclear cells, sampled in the first trimester of pregnancy. This clonotype originated in a female donor with multiple sclerosis, enrolled in a pregnancy study. Here the CDR3 DNA reads TGTGCCATCAGTCAGGACAGGTCGAACACTGAAGCTTTCTTT. Amino acids: CAISQDRSNTEAFF.